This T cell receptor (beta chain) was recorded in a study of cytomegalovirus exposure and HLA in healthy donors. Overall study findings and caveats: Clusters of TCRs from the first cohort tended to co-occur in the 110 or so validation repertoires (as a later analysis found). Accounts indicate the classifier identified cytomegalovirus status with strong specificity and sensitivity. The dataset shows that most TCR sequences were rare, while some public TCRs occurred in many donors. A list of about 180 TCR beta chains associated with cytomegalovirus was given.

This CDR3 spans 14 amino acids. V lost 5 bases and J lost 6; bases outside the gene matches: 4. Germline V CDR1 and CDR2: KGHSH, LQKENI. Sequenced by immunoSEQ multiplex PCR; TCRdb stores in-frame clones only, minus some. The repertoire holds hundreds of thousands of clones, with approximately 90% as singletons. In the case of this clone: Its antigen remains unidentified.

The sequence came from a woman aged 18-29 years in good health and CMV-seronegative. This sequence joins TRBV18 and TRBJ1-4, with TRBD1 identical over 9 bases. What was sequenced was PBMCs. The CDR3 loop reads CASSSRQGDEKLFF. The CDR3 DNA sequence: TGTGCCAGCTCATCCCGACAGGGGGATGAAAAACTGTTTTTT.